The sequence of this T cell receptor beta chain was determined in a study of glioma-infiltrating T cells. For the study at large: Samples included WHO grade II oligodendrogliomas or astrocytomas and initial-diagnosis grade IV glioblastomas.

This clonotype was counted between two and nine times. Antigen specificity is unknown. The study, taken as a whole, reports: Gliomas, especially low-grade, showed above-expected tissue-blood divergence; non-neoplastic patients showed below.

The iRepertoire nested amplicon-rescue multiplex PCR amplified TCR alpha and beta CDR3s from RNA. TCRdb redid the calling of the multiplex PCR reads with MiXCR, one entry per CDR3 protein. Of 300,000 to 400,000 distinct CDR3 sequences listed, 41% are singletons. V was pared by 5 bases and J by 4 bases, with 3 bases of the junction left unmatched. Germline V lookup: CDR1 SGHAT, CDR2 FQNNGV. The CDR3 sequence is 13 residues long. The rearrangement links TRBV11-2 to TRBJ1-1, with TRBD1 matching 8 bases. The sequenced sample was glioma tissue, nonneoplastic brain tissue, or PBMCs (not recorded which). The sequence was collected from a human donor with low-grade glioma or glioblastoma, undergoing nonglioma brain surgery, or in good health (not recorded which). CDR3 protein: CASSPDRVTEAFF. The CDR3 DNA follows: TGTGCCAGCAGCCCGGACAGGGTCACTGAAGCTTTCTTT.